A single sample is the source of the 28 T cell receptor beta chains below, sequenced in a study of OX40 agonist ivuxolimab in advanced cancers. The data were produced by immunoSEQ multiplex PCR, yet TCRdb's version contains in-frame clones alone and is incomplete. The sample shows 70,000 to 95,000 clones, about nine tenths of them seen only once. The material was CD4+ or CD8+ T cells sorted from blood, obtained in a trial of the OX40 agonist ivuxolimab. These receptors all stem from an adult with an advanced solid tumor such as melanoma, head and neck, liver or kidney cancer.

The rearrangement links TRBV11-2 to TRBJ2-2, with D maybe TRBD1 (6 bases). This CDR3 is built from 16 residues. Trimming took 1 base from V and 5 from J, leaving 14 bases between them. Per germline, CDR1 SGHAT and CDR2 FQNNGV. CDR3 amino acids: CASSLVQGRWTGELFF. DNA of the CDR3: TGTGCCAGCAGCTTAGTACAGGGAAGGTGGACCGGGGAGCTGTTTTTT.

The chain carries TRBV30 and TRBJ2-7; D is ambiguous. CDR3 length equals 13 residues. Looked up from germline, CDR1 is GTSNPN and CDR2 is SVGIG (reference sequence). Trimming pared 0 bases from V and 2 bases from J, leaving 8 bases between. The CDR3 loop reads CAWSVGGTYEQYF. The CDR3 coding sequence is TGTGCCTGGAGTGTGGGCGGAACCTACGAGCAGTACTTC.

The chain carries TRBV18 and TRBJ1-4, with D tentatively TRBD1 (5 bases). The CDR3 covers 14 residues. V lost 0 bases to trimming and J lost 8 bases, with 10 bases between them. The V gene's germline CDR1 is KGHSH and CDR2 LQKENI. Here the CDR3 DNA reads TGTGCCAGCTCACCACCCGGCAGGGCAGAAAAACTGTTTTTT. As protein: CASSPPGRAEKLFF.

As DNA, the CDR3 is TGCGCCAGCAGCCAAGGGCCTTTTGACGAGCAGTACTTC. It is translated as CASSQGPFDEQYF. The rearrangement joins TRBV4-1 to TRBJ2-7, with unresolved D. CDR1 is MGHRA, CDR2 YSYEKL, per germline. This CDR3 comprises 13 residues. V was pared by 1 base and J by 5 bases, with 9 bases between.

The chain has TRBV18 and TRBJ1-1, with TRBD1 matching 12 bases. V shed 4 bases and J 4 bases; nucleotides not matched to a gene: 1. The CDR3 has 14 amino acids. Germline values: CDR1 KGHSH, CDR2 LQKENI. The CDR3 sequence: CASSRDRGPTEAFF. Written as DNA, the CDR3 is TGTGCCAGCTCACGGGACAGGGGGCCCACTGAAGCTTTCTTT.

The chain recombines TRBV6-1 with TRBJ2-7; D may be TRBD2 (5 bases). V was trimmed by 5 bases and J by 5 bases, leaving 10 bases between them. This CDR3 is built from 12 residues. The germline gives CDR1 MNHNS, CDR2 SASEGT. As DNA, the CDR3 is TGTGCCAGCAGTATGACGCGGGACGAGCAGTACTTC. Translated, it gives CASSMTRDEQYF.

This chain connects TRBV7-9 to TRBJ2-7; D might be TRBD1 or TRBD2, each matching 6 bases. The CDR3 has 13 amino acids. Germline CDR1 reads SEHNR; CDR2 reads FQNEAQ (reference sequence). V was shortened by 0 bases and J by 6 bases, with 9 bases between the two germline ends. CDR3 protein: CASSLAGGGEQYF. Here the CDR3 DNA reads TGTGCCAGCAGCTTAGCGGGGGGCGGCGAGCAGTACTTC.

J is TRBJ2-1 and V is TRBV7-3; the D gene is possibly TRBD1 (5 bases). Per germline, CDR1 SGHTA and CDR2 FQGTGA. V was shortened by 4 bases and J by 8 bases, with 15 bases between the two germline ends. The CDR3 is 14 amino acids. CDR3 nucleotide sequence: TGTGCCAGCAGCTCAACCCAGGGTTACCATGAGCAGTTCTTC. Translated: CASSSTQGYHEQFF.

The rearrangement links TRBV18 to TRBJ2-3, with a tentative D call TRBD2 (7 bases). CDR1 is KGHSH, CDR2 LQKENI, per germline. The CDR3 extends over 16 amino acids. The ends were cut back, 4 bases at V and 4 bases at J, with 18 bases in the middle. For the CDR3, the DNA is TGTGCCAGCTCACGAAAACAGGGAGGGGACGCAGATACGCAGTATTTT. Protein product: CASSRKQGGDADTQYF. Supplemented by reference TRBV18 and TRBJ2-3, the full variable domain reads NAGVMQNPRHLVRRRGQEARLRCSPMKGHSHVYWYRQLPEEGLKFMVYLQKENIIDESGMPKERFSAEFPKEGPSILRIQQVVRGDSAAYFCASSRKQGGDADTQYFGPGTRLTVL.

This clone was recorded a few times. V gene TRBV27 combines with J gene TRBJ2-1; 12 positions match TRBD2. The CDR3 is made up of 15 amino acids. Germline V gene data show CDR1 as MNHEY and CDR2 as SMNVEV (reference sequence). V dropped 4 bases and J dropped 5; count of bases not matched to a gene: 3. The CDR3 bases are TGTGCCAGCAGTTCCGGACTAGCGGGGAACAATGAGCAGTTCTTC. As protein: CASSSGLAGNNEQFF.

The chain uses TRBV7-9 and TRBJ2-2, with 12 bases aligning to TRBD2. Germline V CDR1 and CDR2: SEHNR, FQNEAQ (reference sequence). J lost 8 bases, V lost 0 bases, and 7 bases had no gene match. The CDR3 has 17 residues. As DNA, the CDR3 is TGTGCCAGCAGCTTAGCCCTACTAGCGGGAGGTTCGGGGGAGCTGTTTTTT. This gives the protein CASSLALLAGGSGELFF.

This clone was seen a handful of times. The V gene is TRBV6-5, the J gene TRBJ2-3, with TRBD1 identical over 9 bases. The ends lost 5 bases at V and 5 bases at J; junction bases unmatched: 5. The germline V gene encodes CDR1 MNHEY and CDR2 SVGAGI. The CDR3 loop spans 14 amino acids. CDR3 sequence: CASSVRTGVDTQYF. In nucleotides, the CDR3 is TGTGCCAGCAGTGTAAGGACAGGGGTAGATACGCAGTATTTT.

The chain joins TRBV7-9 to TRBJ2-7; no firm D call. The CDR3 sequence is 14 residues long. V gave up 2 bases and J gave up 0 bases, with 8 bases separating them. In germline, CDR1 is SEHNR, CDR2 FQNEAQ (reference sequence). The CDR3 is CASSLKESSYEQYF. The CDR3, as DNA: TGTGCCAGCAGCTTAAAAGAGAGCTCCTACGAGCAGTACTTC.

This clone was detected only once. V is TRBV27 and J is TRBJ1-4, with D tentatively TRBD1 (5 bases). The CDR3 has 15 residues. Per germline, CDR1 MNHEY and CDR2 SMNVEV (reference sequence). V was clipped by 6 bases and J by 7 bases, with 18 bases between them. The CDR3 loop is CASSSFGVGAEKLFF. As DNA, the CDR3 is TGTGCCAGCAGCTCCTTTGGGGTCGGGGCTGAAAAACTGTTTTTT.

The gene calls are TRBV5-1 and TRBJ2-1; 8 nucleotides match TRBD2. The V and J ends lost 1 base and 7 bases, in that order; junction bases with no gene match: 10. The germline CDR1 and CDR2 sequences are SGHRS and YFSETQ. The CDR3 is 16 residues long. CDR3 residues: CASSLLAGGPINEQFF. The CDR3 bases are TGCGCCAGCAGCTTGTTGGCGGGGGGCCCAATAAATGAGCAGTTCTTC.

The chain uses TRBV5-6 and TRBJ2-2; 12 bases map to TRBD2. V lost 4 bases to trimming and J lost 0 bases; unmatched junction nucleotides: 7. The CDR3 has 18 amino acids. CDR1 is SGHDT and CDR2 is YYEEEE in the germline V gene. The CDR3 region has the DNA TGTGCCAGCAGCGACCTTACTAGCGGGGGGACGAACACCGGGGAGCTGTTTTTT. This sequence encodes CASSDLTSGGTNTGELFF.

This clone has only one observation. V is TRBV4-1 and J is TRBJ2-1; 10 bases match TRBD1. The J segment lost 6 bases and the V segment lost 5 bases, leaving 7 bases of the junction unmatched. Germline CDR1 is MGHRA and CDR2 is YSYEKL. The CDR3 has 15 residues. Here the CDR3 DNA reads TGCGCCAGCAGCTACCGGGACAGGGGTGGCAATGAGCAGTTCTTC. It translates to CASSYRDRGGNEQFF.

The CDR3 DNA sequence: TGTGCCAGCAGCTTATCGAGGACTAGCGGAGAGGGTGGGACCCAGTACTTC. It specifies CASSLSRTSGEGGTQYF. J is TRBJ2-5 and V is TRBV7-2; 10 positions agree with TRBD2. Trimming cost V 2 bases and J 7 bases; bases outside gene matches: 13. The CDR3 has 17 residues. Germline CDR1 and CDR2: SGHTA and FQGNSA.

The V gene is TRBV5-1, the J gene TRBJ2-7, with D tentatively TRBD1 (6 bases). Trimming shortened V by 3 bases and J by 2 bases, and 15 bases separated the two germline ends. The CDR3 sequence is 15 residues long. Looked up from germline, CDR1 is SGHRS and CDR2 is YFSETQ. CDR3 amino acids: CASSSSTGSTYEQYF. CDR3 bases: TGCGCCAGCAGCTCTAGTACAGGGTCTACCTACGAGCAGTACTTC.

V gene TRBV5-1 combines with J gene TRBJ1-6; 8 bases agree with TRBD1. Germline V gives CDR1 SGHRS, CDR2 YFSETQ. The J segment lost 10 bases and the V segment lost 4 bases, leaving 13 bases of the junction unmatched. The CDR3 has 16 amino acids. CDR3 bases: TGCGCCAGCAGCCTGTATTCCGGGACAGGAGAATCACCCCTCCACTTT. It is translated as CASSLYSGTGESPLHF.

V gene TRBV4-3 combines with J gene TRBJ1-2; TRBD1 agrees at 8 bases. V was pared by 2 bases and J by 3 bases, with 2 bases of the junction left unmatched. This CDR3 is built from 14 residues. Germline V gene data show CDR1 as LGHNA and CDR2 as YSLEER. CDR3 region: CASSQPGQDYGYTF. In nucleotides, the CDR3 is TGCGCCAGCAGCCAACCGGGACAGGACTATGGCTACACCTTC.

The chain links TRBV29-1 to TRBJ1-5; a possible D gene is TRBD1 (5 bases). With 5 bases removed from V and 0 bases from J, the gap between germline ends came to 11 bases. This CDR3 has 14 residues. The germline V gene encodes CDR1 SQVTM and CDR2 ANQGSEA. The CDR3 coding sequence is TGCAGCGTTCGGGACGGCCATAGCAATCAGCCCCAGCATTTT. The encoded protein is CSVRDGHSNQPQHF. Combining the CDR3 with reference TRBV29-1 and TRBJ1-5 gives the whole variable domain SAVISQKPSRDICQRGTSLTIQCQVDSQVTMMFWYRQQPGQSLTLIATANQGSEATYESGFVIDKFPISRPNLTFSTLTVSNMSPEDSSIYLCSVRDGHSNQPQHFGDGTRLSIL.

The CDR3 here is CASSYSPGGGSPLHF. CDR3 nucleotide sequence: TGTGCCAGCAGTTACTCGCCCGGGGGCGGATCACCCCTCCACTTT. The V gene is TRBV6-6, the J gene TRBJ1-6, with D possibly being TRBD1 (6 bases). The CDR3 length is 15 residues. CDR1 and CDR2 from the germline V gene are MNHNY and SVGAGI (reference sequence). The ends were cut back, 0 bases at V and 10 bases at J, with 13 bases in the middle.

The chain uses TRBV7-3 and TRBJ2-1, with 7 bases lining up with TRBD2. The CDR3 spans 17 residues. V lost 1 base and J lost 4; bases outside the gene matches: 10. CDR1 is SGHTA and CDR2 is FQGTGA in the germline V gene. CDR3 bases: TGTGCCAGCAGCTTAAGGGCCCTAGCGGCACTATACAATGAGCAGTTCTTC. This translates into CASSLRALAALYNEQFF.

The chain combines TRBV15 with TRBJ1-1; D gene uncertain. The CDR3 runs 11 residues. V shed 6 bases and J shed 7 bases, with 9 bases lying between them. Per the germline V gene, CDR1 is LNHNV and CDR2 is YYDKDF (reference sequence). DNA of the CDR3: TGTGCCACCAGTAAGGAGAGTGAAGCTTTCTTT. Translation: CATSKESEAFF. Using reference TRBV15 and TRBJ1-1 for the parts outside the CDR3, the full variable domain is DAMVIQNPRYQVTQFGKPVTLSCSQTLNHNVMYWYQQKSSQAPKLLFHYYDKDFNNEADTPDNFQSRRPNTSFCFLDIRSPGLGDTAMYLCATSKESEAFFGQGTRLTVV.

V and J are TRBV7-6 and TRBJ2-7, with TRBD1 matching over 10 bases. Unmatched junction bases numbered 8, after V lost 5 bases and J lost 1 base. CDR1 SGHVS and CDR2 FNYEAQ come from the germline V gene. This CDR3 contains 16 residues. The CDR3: CASSPRSGQGSYEQYF. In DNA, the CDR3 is TGTGCCAGCAGCCCAAGGTCGGGACAGGGGTCCTACGAGCAGTACTTC.

The CDR3 nucleotides are TGTGCCAGCAGCGCTGACAGGGGCGGCTACACCTTC. It yields the protein CASSADRGGYTF. The chain joins TRBV5-6 to TRBJ1-2, with 8 bases identical to TRBD1. Trimming cost V 4 bases and J 8 bases; bases outside gene matches: 4. Per the germline V gene, CDR1 is SGHDT and CDR2 is YYEEEE. The CDR3 contains 12 residues.

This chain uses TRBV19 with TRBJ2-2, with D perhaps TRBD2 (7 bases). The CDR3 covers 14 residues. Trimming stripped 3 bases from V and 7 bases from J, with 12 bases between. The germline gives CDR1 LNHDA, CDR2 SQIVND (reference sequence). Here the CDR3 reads CASSIRGGIGELFF. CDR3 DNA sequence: TGTGCCAGTAGTATTAGGGGGGGCATCGGGGAGCTGTTTTTT.